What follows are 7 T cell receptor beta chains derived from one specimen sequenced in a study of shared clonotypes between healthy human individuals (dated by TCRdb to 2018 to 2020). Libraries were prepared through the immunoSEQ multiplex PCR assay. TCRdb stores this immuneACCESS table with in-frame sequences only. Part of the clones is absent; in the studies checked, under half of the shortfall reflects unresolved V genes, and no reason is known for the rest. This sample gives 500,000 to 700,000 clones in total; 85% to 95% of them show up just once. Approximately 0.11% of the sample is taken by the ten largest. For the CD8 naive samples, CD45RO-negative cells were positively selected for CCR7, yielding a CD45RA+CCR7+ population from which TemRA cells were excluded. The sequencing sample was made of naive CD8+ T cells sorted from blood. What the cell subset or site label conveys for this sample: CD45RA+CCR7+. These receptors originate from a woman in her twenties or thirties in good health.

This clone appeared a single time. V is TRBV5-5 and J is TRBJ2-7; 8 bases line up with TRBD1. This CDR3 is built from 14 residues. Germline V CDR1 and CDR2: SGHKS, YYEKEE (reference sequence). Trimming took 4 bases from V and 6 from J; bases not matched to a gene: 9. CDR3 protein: CASSIRQGHLEQYF. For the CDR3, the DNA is TGTGCCAGCAGCATCCGACAGGGGCACCTCGAGCAGTACTTC.

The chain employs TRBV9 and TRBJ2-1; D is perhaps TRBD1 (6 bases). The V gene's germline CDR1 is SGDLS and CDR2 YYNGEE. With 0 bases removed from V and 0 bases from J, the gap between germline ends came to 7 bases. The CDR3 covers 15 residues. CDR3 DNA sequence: TGTGCCAGCAGCGTAGAGGACAGCTCCTACAATGAGCAGTTCTTC. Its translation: CASSVEDSSYNEQFF.

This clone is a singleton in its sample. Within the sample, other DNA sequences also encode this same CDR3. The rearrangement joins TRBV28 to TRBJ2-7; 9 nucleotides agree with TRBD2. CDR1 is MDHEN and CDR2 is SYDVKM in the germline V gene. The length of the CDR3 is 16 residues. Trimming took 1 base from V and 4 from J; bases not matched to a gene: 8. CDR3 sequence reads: CASSLSPREGPYEQYF. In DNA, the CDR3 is TGTGCCAGCAGTTTATCCCCGCGGGAGGGCCCTTACGAGCAGTACTTC.

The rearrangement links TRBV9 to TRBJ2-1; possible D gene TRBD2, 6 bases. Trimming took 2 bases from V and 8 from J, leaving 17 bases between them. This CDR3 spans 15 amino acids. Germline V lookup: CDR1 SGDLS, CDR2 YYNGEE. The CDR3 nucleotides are TGTGCCAGCAGCGTGGCGGGACTTTCGGGCCATGAGCAGTTCTTC. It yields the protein CASSVAGLSGHEQFF.

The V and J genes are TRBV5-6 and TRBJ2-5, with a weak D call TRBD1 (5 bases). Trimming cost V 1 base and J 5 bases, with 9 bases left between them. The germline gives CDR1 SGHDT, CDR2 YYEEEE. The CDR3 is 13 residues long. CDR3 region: CASSLSGMETQYF. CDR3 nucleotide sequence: TGTGCCAGCAGCTTGTCAGGGATGGAGACCCAGTACTTC.

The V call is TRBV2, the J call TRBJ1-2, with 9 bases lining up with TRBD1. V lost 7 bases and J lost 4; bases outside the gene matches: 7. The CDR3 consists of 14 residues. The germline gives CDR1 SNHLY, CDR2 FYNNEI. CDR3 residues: CASTSGQGVYGYTF. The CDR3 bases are TGTGCCAGCACCTCGGGACAGGGAGTCTATGGCTACACCTTC.

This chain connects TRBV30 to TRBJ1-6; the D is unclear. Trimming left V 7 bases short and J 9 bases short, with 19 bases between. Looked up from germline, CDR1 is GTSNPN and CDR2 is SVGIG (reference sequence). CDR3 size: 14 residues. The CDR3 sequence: CALSEVGNLSPLHF. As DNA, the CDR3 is TGTGCCTTAAGCGAGGTCGGAAACCTTTCACCCCTCCACTTT.